What follows are 14 T cell receptor beta chains derived from one specimen sequenced in a study of T cell responses to AZD1222 COVID-19 vaccine. Here immunoSEQ multiplex PCR was the method, and the copy in TCRdb shows in-frame clones only, minus some. The table includes more than 250,000 clones, roughly 93% detected once. The material was peripheral blood, obtained on day 0 of AZD1222 vaccination. These receptors were taken from an adult in good health.

The V gene is TRBV7-6, the J gene TRBJ1-5; 9 bases align to TRBD1. J was trimmed by 4 bases and V by 5 bases; bases with no gene match: 6. This CDR3 has 15 residues. The germline V gene has CDR1 SGHVS and CDR2 FNYEAQ. The CDR3 sequence: CASSPGTGTNQPQHF. The CDR3 DNA is TGTGCCAGCAGCCCCGGGACAGGGACGAATCAGCCCCAGCATTTT.

The rearrangement uses TRBV28 and TRBJ2-7, with a weak D call TRBD1 (6 bases). Germline-derived CDR1 and CDR2 are MDHEN and SYDVKM. Trimming shortened V by 6 bases and J by 1 base, and 7 bases separated the two germline ends. This CDR3 is 12 amino acids long. The CDR3 bases are TGTGCCAGCAGACAGGGATCCTACGAGCAGTACTTC. Residues: CASRQGSYEQYF.

The rearrangement joins TRBV10-3 to TRBJ2-3, with D perhaps matching TRBD2 (6 bases). The CDR3 contains 16 residues. The ends were cut back, 0 bases at V and 2 bases at J, with 12 bases in the middle. Germline values: CDR1 ENHRY, CDR2 SYGVKD. CDR3 DNA sequence: TGTGCCATCAGTGAGTCCGGCGGGGCCAACACAGATACGCAGTATTTT. It specifies CAISESGGANTDTQYF.

The rearrangement links TRBV28 to TRBJ2-5; 7 nucleotides agree with TRBD2. The CDR3 sequence is 13 residues long. V was pared by 8 bases and J by 4 bases, with 7 bases of the junction left unmatched. Germline values: CDR1 MDHEN, CDR2 SYDVKM. The CDR3 here is CASVGGAGETQYF. CDR3 DNA: TGTGCCAGCGTGGGAGGGGCGGGAGAGACCCAGTACTTC. The full variable domain, in which reference TRBV28 and TRBJ2-5 provide the parts outside the CDR3, is DVKVTQSSRYLVKRTGEKVFLECVQDMDHENMFWYRQDPGLGLRLIYFSYDVKMKEKGDIPEGYSVSREKKERFSLILESASTNQTSMYLCASVGGAGETQYFGPGTRLLVL.

The chain employs TRBV7-2 and TRBJ1-6, with 8 bases identical to TRBD1. The ends lost 2 bases at V and 5 bases at J; junction bases unmatched: 5. The CDR3 has 16 residues. From germline, CDR1 is SGHTA and CDR2 FQGNSA. CDR3 residues: CASSLLGTGNNSPLHF. DNA for the CDR3: TGTGCCAGCAGCTTATTAGGGACAGGAAATAATTCACCCCTCCACTTT. The full variable domain, its missing parts supplied by reference TRBV7-2 and TRBJ1-6, is GAGVSQSPSNKVTEKGKDVELRCDPISGHTALYWYRQSLGQGLEFLIYFQGNSAPDKSGLPSDRFSAERTGGSVSTLTIQRTQQEDSAVYLCASSLLGTGNNSPLHFGNGTRLTVT.

This chain links TRBV10-2 with TRBJ2-1; D might be TRBD2 (5 bases). Trimming shortened V by 0 bases and J by 3 bases, and 6 bases separated the two germline ends. Germline V CDR1 and CDR2: WSHSY, SAAADI. The CDR3 covers 14 residues. CDR3 amino acids: CASSESGIYNEQFF. CDR3 DNA sequence: TGCGCCAGCAGTGAGTCCGGGATCTACAATGAGCAGTTCTTC.

A single count supports this clone. The chain joins TRBV5-1 to TRBJ2-5, with D perhaps assigned TRBD1 or TRBD2 (5 bases each). This CDR3 spans 14 amino acids. Germline values: CDR1 SGHRS, CDR2 YFSETQ. Trimming took 1 base from V and 1 from J, leaving 8 bases between them. The CDR3 region is CASSLTGLQETQYF. The CDR3, as DNA: TGCGCCAGCAGCTTGACGGGGCTCCAAGAGACCCAGTACTTC.

This clone showed up just once. The V call is TRBV28, the J call TRBJ2-7, with 7 positions matching TRBD2. Germline V CDR1 and CDR2: MDHEN, SYDVKM. The CDR3 runs 14 residues. The trim removed 6 bases at V and 3 bases at J, leaving 8 bases unmatched. The CDR3 region is CASRAAGSLYEQYF. The DNA for the CDR3 is TGTGCCAGCAGGGCAGCGGGGTCACTCTACGAGCAGTACTTC.

The rearrangement uses TRBV2 and TRBJ2-7, with D maybe TRBD1 (6 bases). The ends were cut back, 6 bases at V and 2 bases at J, with 14 bases in the middle. The CDR3 has 14 amino acids. In germline, CDR1 is SNHLY, CDR2 FYNNEI. The CDR3 loop is CASRGTRAPYEQYF. Here the CDR3 DNA reads TGTGCCAGCAGGGGGACACGAGCCCCCTACGAGCAGTACTTC.

This clone was seen a handful of times. The chain is built from TRBV29-1 and TRBJ2-7; TRBD2 might be the D (6 bases). V was pared by 7 bases and J by 6 bases, with 16 bases between. From germline, CDR1 is SQVTM and CDR2 ANQGSEA. This CDR3 is built from 12 residues. CDR3 DNA sequence: TGCAGCGCCCATACCGGGGGTGGCGAGCAGTACTTC. Its translation is CSAHTGGGEQYF.

The chain links TRBV5-6 to TRBJ2-7, with D possibly TRBD1 on 6 matching bases. Trimming left V 4 bases short and J 0 bases short, with 14 bases between. Germline CDR1 reads SGHDT; CDR2 reads YYEEEE. The CDR3 is 15 residues long. CDR3 nucleotides: TGTGCCAGCAGCCCCCAGGGGACGAGCTCCTACGAGCAGTACTTC. Protein product: CASSPQGTSSYEQYF.

The chain recombines TRBV19 with TRBJ2-5, with 8 bases fitting TRBD2. The germline V gene has CDR1 LNHDA and CDR2 SQIVND (reference sequence). The CDR3 totals 15 residues. The V segment lost 4 bases and the J segment 5 bases; nucleotides outside the gene matches: 9. CDR3 region: CASSTSGSGVETQYF. Written as DNA, the CDR3 is TGTGCCAGTAGTACCTCGGGTAGCGGGGTTGAGACCCAGTACTTC.

The V gene is TRBV28, the J gene TRBJ2-2, with a tentative D call TRBD1 (5 bases). This CDR3 is 16 amino acids long. V lost 2 bases and J lost 0, with 10 bases in between. Germline V gene data show CDR1 as MDHEN and CDR2 as SYDVKM. The CDR3 DNA sequence: TGTGCCAGCAGTTTAGGGGCAGGGACGAACACCGGGGAGCTGTTTTTT. Protein: CASSLGAGTNTGELFF.

This chain uses TRBV28 with TRBJ2-3; 9 nucleotides match TRBD2. The CDR3 is made up of 17 amino acids. CDR1 is MDHEN and CDR2 is SYDVKM in the germline V gene. Losses at the gene ends were 5 bases for V and 1 base for J; bases not matched to a gene: 10. The CDR3 region is CASSPPGASGGTDTQYF. The CDR3 DNA reads TGTGCCAGCAGTCCCCCGGGAGCTAGCGGGGGCACAGATACGCAGTATTTT.